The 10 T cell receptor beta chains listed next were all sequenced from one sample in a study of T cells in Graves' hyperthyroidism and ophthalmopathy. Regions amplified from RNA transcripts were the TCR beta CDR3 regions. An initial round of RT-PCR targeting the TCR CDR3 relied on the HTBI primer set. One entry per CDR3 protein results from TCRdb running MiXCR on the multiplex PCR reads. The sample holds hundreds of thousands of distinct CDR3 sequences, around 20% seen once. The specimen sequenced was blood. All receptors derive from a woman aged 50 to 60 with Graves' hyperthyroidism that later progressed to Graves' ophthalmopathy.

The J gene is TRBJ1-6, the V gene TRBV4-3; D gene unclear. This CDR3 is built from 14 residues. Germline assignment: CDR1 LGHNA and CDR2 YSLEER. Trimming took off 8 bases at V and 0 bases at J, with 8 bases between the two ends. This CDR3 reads CASAGDSYNSPLHF. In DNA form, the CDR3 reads TGCGCCAGCGCCGGGGACTCCTATAATTCACCCCTCCACTTT.

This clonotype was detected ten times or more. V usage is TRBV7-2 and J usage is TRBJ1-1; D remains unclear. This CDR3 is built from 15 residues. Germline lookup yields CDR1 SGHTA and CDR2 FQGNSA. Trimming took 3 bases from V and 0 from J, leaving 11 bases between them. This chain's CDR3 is CASSFGLNMNTEAFF. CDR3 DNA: TGTGCCAGCAGCTTCGGACTGAACATGAACACTGAAGCTTTCTTT.

DNA of the CDR3: TGTGCCAGCAGCTTAGCAGGGTTCGCCGGGGAGCTGTTTTTT. Its protein is CASSLAGFAGELFF. The rearrangement uses TRBV7-6 and TRBJ2-2, with no clear D. Germline V CDR1 and CDR2: SGHVS, FNYEAQ. Trimming left V 0 bases short and J 6 bases short, with 8 bases between. CDR3 length equals 14 residues.

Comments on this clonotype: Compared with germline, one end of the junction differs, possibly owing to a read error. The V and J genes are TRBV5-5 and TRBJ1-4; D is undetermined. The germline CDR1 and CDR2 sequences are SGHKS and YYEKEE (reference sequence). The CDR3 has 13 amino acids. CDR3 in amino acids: CASSLGLNEKLSF. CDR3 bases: TGTGCCAGCAGCTTGGGATTGAATGAAAAACTGTCTTTT.

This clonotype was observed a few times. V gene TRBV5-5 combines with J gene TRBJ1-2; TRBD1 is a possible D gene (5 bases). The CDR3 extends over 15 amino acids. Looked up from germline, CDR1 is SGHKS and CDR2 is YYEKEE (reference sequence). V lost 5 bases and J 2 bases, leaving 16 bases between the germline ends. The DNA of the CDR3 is TGTGCCAGCAGGGGGGGAATGGGGCCGAACTATGGCTACACCTTC. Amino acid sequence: CASRGGMGPNYGYTF.

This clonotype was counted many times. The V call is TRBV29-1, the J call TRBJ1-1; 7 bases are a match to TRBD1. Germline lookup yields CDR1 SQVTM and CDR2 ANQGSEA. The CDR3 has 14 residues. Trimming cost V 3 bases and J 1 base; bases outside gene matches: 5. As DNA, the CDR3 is TGCAGCGTTGAGAGGGGGCAAGGGAACACTGAAGCTTTCTTT. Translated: CSVERGQGNTEAFF.

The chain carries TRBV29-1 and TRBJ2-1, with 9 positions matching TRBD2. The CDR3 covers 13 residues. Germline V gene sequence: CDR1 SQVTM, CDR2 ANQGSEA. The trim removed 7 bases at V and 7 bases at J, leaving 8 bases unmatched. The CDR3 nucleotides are TGCAGCGCCGAGGGCGGGGGGGGAAATGAGCAGTTCTTC. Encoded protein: CSAEGGGGNEQFF.

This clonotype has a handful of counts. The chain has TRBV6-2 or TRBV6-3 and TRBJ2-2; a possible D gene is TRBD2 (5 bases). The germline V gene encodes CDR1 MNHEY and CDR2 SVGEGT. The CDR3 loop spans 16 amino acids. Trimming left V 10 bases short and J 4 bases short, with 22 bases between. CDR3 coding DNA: TGTGCCACCAAGAAACCCGAGGCTAGCAGCACCGGGGAGCTGTTTTTT. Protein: CATKKPEASSTGELFF.

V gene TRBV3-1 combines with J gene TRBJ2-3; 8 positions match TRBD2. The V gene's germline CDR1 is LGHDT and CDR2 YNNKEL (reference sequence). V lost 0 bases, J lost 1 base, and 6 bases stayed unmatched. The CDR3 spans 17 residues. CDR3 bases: TGTGCCAGCAGCCAAGACACGAGCGGGGGAGGCACAGATACGCAGTATTTT. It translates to CASSQDTSGGGTDTQYF.

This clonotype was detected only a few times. The CDR3 nucleotides are TGTGCCAGTAGTATAGGGGGCCGAGGGTCGGATGGCTACACCTTC. Protein product: CASSIGGRGSDGYTF. The chain joins TRBV19 to TRBJ1-2; TRBD1 might be the D (5 bases). The length of the CDR3 is 15 residues. V lost 1 base and J lost 6, with 15 bases in between. Germline V lookup: CDR1 LNHDA, CDR2 SQIVND (reference sequence).